These 23 T cell receptor beta chains were sequenced from one sample in a study of blood T cell repertoires in COVID-19 (dated by TCRdb to the early 2020s). To prepare the library, the immunoSEQ multiplex PCR assay was applied. The clones in this table, taken by TCRdb from immuneACCESS, are in-frame only. Not every clone is retained; where verified, under half of the shortfall comes from an unresolved V gene, and the cause of the rest is unknown. The sample table shows more than 70,000 clones, and around 90% are seen once. Around 9% of the sample is taken by the ten largest. The sequenced sample was peripheral blood. The receptors originated from a human donor in a cohort sampled during active COVID-19.

The V and J genes are TRBV5-5 and TRBJ2-7; the match to TRBD1 covers 9 bases. Germline V gene sequence: CDR1 SGHKS, CDR2 YYEKEE (reference sequence). The V and J ends lost 4 bases and 2 bases, in that order; junction bases with no gene match: 10. CDR3 length: 16 residues. CDR3 in amino acids: CASSAGQGSRPYEQYF. CDR3 sequence (DNA): TGTGCCAGCAGCGCCGGACAGGGGTCGCGACCCTACGAGCAGTACTTC.

This clone showed up just a few times. The V call is TRBV3-1 (or the pseudogene TRBV3-2), the J call TRBJ1-1; 7 nucleotides agree with TRBD1. There are 12 residues in the CDR3. Germline V lookup: CDR1 LGHDT, CDR2 YNNKEL (reference sequence). Losses at the gene ends were 8 bases for V and 4 bases for J; bases not matched to a gene: 4. This CDR3 reads CASARGPTEAFF. As DNA, the CDR3 is TGTGCCAGCGCGAGGGGGCCCACTGAAGCTTTCTTT.

The chain employs TRBV19 and TRBJ2-1; 7 positions match TRBD2. This CDR3 region has 15 residues. J lost 2 bases, V lost 3 bases, and 4 bases had no gene match. Germline assignment: CDR1 LNHDA and CDR2 SQIVND (reference sequence). CDR3 protein: CASSIQSGAYNEQFF. CDR3 sequence (DNA): TGTGCCAGTAGTATTCAGAGCGGGGCCTACAATGAGCAGTTCTTC.

This clone was detected only once. This chain connects TRBV7-9 to TRBJ2-1, with TRBD2 identical over 9 bases. V lost 7 bases to trimming and J lost 5 bases; unmatched junction nucleotides: 6. There are 14 residues in the CDR3. Germline loops: CDR1 SEHNR, CDR2 FQNEAQ (reference sequence). CDR3 amino acids: CASNRAGGDNEQFF. The CDR3 DNA is TGTGCCAGCAACAGGGCGGGAGGGGACAATGAGCAGTTCTTC.

This clone was observed once. The J gene is TRBJ1-3, the V gene TRBV19, with 8 bases fitting TRBD1. The CDR3 consists of 14 residues. Looked up from germline, CDR1 is LNHDA and CDR2 is SQIVND (reference sequence). J gave up 1 base and V 4 bases, and 0 bases lay outside the gene matches. Here the CDR3 DNA reads TGTGCCAGTAGTAGACAGGGGTCTGGAAACACCATATATTTT. It codes for CASSRQGSGNTIYF.

V usage is TRBV6-5 and J usage is TRBJ2-5; 7 nucleotides match TRBD1. The V gene's germline CDR1 is MNHEY and CDR2 SVGAGI. This CDR3 has 14 residues. Trimming removed 5 bases from V and 2 bases from J; junction bases left unmatched: 5. The CDR3 is CASSKDRKQETQYF. Here the CDR3 DNA reads TGTGCCAGCAGTAAGGACAGGAAACAAGAGACCCAGTACTTC.

The chain carries TRBV24-1 and TRBJ2-3; no reliable D call. Germline V gene data show CDR1 as KGHDR and CDR2 as SFDVKD. CDR3 size: 13 residues. V was clipped by 4 bases and J by 4 bases, with 8 bases between them. The CDR3 coding sequence is TGTGCCACCAGTGAAGGCCGGGCAGATACGCAGTATTTT. Translation: CATSEGRADTQYF.

This rearrangement joins TRBV4-1 to TRBJ1-6, with D unresolved. The CDR3 spans 15 residues. Per germline, CDR1 MGHRA and CDR2 YSYEKL. V lost 3 bases to trimming and J lost 3 bases, with 9 bases between them. The CDR3 nucleotides are TGCGCCAGCAGCCAGGGCGCCAGCTATAATTCACCCCTCCACTTT. It specifies CASSQGASYNSPLHF.

The chain combines TRBV2 with TRBJ2-2; the match to TRBD2 covers 7 bases. With 5 bases clipped from V and 4 bases from J, the junction kept 13 bases outside the gene matches. Germline lookup yields CDR1 SNHLY and CDR2 FYNNEI. This CDR3 has 17 amino acids. The CDR3 region is CASSPWDLTGGTGELFF. CDR3 nucleotides: TGTGCCAGCAGTCCTTGGGACTTAACGGGGGGCACCGGGGAGCTGTTTTTT.

The chain combines TRBV28 with TRBJ1-6; the D gene is possibly TRBD1 (5 bases). The CDR3 is 16 residues long. Germline values: CDR1 MDHEN, CDR2 SYDVKM. V gave up 8 bases and J gave up 6 bases, with 20 bases separating them. The CDR3 region is CASRRPGRWGNSPLHF. The CDR3 nucleotides read TGTGCCAGCCGGAGGCCAGGGAGGTGGGGTAATTCACCCCTCCACTTT.

The chain is built from TRBV18 and TRBJ1-6; 12 bases map to TRBD1. The CDR3 has 14 residues. Losses at the gene ends were 6 bases for V and 10 bases for J; bases not matched to a gene: 4. Germline V lookup: CDR1 KGHSH, CDR2 LQKENI. CDR3 nucleotide sequence: TGTGCCAGCTCGGGGACAGGGGGCGACTCACCCCTCCACTTT. It is translated as CASSGTGGDSPLHF.

This clone was observed a handful of times. The genes are TRBV2 and TRBJ2-7; TRBD1 is a possible D gene (6 bases). Germline V lookup: CDR1 SNHLY, CDR2 FYNNEI. Trimming cost V 4 bases and J 0 bases, with 10 bases left between them. The CDR3 has 14 residues. The CDR3 here is CASSVGQSSYEQYF. CDR3 nucleotides: TGTGCCAGCAGTGTTGGACAGAGCTCCTACGAGCAGTACTTC. Together with reference TRBV2 and TRBJ2-7, the CDR3 gives the full variable domain: EPEVTQTPSHQVTQMGQEVILRCVPISNHLYFYWYRQILGQKVEFLVSFYNNEISEKSEIFDDQFSVERPDGSNFTLKIRSTKLEDSAMYFCASSVGQSSYEQYFGPGTRLTVT.

This rearrangement joins TRBV5-1 to TRBJ2-1, with 8 positions matching TRBD2. CDR1 is SGHRS, CDR2 YFSETQ, per germline. CDR3 length: 16 residues. V dropped 1 base and J dropped 1; count of bases not matched to a gene: 4. The CDR3 DNA reads TGCGCCAGCAGCTTGATAGCGGGAATGTCCTACAATGAGCAGTTCTTC. It is translated as CASSLIAGMSYNEQFF.

The V and J genes are TRBV5-5 and TRBJ2-2; D possibly corresponds to TRBD2 (5 bases). V lost 0 bases and J lost 1, with 10 bases in between. The CDR3 has 16 residues. Germline CDR1 SGHKS, CDR2 YYEKEE (reference sequence). CDR3 sequence: CASSLASSQNTGELFF. The CDR3 nucleotides are TGTGCCAGCAGCTTGGCTAGCAGCCAGAACACCGGGGAGCTGTTTTTT.

The V gene is TRBV6-5, the J gene TRBJ1-1, with D tentatively TRBD1 (6 bases). Trimming took off 0 bases at V and 6 bases at J, with 14 bases between the two ends. The germline CDR1 and CDR2 sequences are MNHEY and SVGAGI. This CDR3 has 15 residues. The CDR3 region is CASSYSPGGLPEAFF. DNA for the CDR3: TGTGCCAGCAGTTACTCCCCGGGGGGGCTACCTGAAGCTTTCTTT.

A single count supports this clone. CDR3 coding DNA: TGCGCCAGCAAAAGGACTAGCGGGTCCCCCCAAGAGACCCAGTACTTC. Protein product: CASKRTSGSPQETQYF. The chain combines TRBV5-1 with TRBJ2-5, with TRBD2 matching 11 bases. V shed 6 bases and J 1 base; nucleotides not matched to a gene: 8. Germline CDR1 reads SGHRS; CDR2 reads YFSETQ. This CDR3 comprises 16 residues. The full variable domain, its missing parts supplied by reference TRBV5-1 and TRBJ2-5, is KAGVTQTPRYLIKTRGQQVTLSCSPISGHRSVSWYQQTPGQGLQFLFEYFSETQRNKGNFPGRFSGRQFSNSRSEMNVSTLELGDSALYLCASKRTSGSPQETQYFGPGTRLLVL.

V and J are TRBV19 and TRBJ2-1; TRBD2 matches at 7 bases. The CDR3 runs 17 residues. V gave up 6 bases and J gave up 2 bases; unmatched junction bases: 13. The germline CDR1 and CDR2 sequences are LNHDA and SQIVND (reference sequence). The CDR3 protein is CASSGRRLAEPYNEQFF. The CDR3 DNA reads TGTGCCAGTAGCGGGAGGAGGCTAGCGGAGCCCTACAATGAGCAGTTCTTC.

The CDR3 DNA sequence: TGTGCCAGCAGCCCGAGACAGGGAGACTACGAGCAGTACTTC. Translating it yields CASSPRQGDYEQYF. The chain joins TRBV4-2 to TRBJ2-7; 7 bases map to TRBD1. CDR3 length: 14 amino acids. With V trimmed by 4 bases and J by 3 bases, 6 bases remained unmatched. CDR1 and CDR2 (germline): LGHNA, YNFKEQ.

The CDR3 region is CASSERVGQSNEKLFF. The CDR3 DNA reads TGTGCCAGCAGTGAACGTGTGGGACAGAGTAATGAAAAACTGTTTTTT. V gene TRBV2 combines with J gene TRBJ1-4; 7 nucleotides align to TRBD1. Germline V gene sequence: CDR1 SNHLY, CDR2 FYNNEI. The CDR3 runs 16 residues. Losses at the gene ends were 2 bases for V and 4 bases for J; bases not matched to a gene: 7.

The chain combines TRBV29-1 with TRBJ1-4; D gene unclear. The CDR3 covers 14 residues. V was cut by 5 bases and J by 0 bases, with 10 bases left in between. Germline assignment: CDR1 SQVTM and CDR2 ANQGSEA. The CDR3 loop is CSVSEGTTNEKLFF. Written as DNA, the CDR3 is TGCAGCGTTTCGGAGGGAACAACTAATGAAAAACTGTTTTTT.

V usage is TRBV7-2 and J usage is TRBJ2-2; 10 bases map to TRBD2. Per germline, CDR1 SGHTA and CDR2 FQGNSA. V lost 2 bases, J lost 6 bases, and 6 bases stayed unmatched. This CDR3 has 16 amino acids. This CDR3 is CASSLIAGGTAGELFF. CDR3 nucleotides: TGTGCCAGCAGCTTAATAGCGGGAGGTACCGCCGGGGAGCTGTTTTTT.

The chain recombines TRBV6-5 with TRBJ1-2; D gene unclear. Germline V CDR1 and CDR2: MNHEY, SVGAGI. Trimming removed 5 bases at V and 4 bases at J, with 11 bases between. The CDR3 has 13 residues. The DNA of the CDR3 is TGTGCCAGCAGTAGGAGCCGTTTCTATGGCTACACCTTC. It yields the protein CASSRSRFYGYTF.

The V call is TRBV7-2, the J call TRBJ1-5; D gene uncertain. This CDR3 contains 17 residues. V lost 1 base and J lost 0, with 13 bases in between. Germline loops: CDR1 SGHTA, CDR2 FQGNSA. Written as DNA, the CDR3 is TGTGCCAGCAGCTTAGATCTCCCGACGGGTAGCAATCAGCCCCAGCATTTT. Encoded protein: CASSLDLPTGSNQPQHF.